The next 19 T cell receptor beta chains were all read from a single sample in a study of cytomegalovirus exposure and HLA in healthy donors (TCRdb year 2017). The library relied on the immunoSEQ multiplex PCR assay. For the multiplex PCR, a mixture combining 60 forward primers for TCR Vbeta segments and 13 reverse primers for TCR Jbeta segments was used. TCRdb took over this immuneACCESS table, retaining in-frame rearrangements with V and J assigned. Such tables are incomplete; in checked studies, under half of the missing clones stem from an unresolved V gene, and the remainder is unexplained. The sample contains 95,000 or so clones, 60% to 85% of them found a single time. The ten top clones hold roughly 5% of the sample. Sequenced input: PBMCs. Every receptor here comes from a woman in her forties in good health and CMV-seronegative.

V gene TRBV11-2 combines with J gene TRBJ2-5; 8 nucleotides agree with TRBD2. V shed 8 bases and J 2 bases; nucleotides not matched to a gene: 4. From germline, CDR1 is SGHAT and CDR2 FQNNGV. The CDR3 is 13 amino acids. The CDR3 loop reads CASSGTRQETQYF. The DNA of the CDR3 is TGTGCCAGCTCCGGGACTAGGCAAGAGACCCAGTACTTC.

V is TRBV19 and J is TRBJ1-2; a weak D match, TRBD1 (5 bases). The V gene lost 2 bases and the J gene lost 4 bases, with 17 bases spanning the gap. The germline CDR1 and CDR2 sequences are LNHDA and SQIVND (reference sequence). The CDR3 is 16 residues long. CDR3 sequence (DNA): TGTGCCAGTAGTATATCCGGCAGGGCAAAATCCTATGGCTACACCTTC. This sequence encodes CASSISGRAKSYGYTF.

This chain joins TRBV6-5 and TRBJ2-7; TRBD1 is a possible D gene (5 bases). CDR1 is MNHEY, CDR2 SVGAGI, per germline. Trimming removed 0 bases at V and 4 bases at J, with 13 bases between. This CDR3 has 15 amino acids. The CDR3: CASSYSEDSAYEQYF. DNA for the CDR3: TGTGCCAGCAGTTACTCGGAAGACAGCGCTTACGAGCAGTACTTC.

This CDR3 is CASSLSSGQENYEQYF. The CDR3 nucleotides read TGTGCCAGCAGCTTATCTTCGGGACAGGAAAACTACGAGCAGTACTTC. The V and J genes are TRBV7-2 and TRBJ2-7; 8 nucleotides align to TRBD1. J gave up 3 bases and V 2 bases, and 9 bases lay outside the gene matches. The germline V gene encodes CDR1 SGHTA and CDR2 FQGNSA. This CDR3 has 16 residues.

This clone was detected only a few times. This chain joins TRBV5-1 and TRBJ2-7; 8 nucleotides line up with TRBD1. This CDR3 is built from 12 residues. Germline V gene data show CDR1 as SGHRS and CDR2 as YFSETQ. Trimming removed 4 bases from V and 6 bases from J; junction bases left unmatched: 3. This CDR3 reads CASSGTGGEQYF. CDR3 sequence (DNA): TGCGCCAGCAGCGGGACAGGAGGCGAGCAGTACTTC.

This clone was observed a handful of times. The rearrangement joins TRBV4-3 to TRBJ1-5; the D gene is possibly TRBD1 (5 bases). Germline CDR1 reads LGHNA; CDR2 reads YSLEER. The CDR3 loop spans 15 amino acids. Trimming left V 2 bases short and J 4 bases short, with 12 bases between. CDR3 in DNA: TGCGCCAGCAGCCAACAAAGGGGCTTTAATCAGCCCCAGCATTTT. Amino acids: CASSQQRGFNQPQHF.

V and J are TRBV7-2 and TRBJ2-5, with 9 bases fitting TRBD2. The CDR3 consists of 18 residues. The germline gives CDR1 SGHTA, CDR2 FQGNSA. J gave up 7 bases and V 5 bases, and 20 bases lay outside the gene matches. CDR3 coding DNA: TGTGCCAGCAGCAACCCGTGGGCTAGCGGGGAGAAACGGTGGACCCAGTACTTC. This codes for CASSNPWASGEKRWTQYF.

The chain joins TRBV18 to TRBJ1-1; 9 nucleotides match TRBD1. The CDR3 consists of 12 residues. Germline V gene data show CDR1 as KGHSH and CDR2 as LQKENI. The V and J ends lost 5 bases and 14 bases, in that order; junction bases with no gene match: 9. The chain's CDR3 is CASSVPGQGRFF. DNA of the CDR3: TGTGCCAGCTCAGTACCGGGACAGGGTCGGTTCTTT.

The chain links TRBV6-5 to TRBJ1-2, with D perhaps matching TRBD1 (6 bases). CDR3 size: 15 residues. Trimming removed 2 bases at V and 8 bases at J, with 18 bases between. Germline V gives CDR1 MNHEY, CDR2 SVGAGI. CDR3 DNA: TGTGCCAGCAGTTACGGAACACAGGGAAAGTGGGGCTACACCTTC. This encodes CASSYGTQGKWGYTF.

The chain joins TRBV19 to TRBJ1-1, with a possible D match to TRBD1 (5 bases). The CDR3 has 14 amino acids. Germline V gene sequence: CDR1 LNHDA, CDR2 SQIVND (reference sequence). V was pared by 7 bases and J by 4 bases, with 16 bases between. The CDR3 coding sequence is TGTGCCAGTAATACAGAGGGCAGGGTCACTGAAGCTTTCTTT. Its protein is CASNTEGRVTEAFF.

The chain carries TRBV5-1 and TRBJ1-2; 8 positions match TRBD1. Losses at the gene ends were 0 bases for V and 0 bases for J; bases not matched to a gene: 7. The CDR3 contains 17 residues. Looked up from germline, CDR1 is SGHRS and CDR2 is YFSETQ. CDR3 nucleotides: TGCGCCAGCAGCTTGGCCGGGACAGGTTTTACTAACTATGGCTACACCTTC. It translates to CASSLAGTGFTNYGYTF.

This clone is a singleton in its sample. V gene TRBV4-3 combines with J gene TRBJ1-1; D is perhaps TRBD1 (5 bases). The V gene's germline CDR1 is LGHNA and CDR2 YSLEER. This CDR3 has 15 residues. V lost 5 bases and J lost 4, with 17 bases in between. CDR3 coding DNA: TGCGCCAGCAGCTCAAAAGGGGCTAGATCCACTGAAGCTTTCTTT. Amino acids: CASSSKGARSTEAFF.

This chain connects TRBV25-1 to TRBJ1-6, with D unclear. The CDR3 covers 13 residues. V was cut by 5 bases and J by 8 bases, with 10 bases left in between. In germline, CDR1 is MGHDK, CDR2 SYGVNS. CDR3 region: CASSKTGDSPLHF. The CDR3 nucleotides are TGTGCCAGCAGTAAGACCGGGGATTCACCCCTCCACTTT.

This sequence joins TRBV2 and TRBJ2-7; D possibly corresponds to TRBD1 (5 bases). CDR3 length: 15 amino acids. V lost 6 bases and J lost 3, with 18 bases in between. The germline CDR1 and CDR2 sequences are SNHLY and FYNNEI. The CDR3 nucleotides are TGTGCCAGCAGGCAGCTAACAGGTTACGGCTACGAGCAGTACTTC. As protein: CASRQLTGYGYEQYF.

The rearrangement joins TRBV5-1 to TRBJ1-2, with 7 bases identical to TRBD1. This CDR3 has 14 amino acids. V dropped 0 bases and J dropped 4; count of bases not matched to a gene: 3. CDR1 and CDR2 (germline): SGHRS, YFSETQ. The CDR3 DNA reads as TGCGCCAGCAGCTTGGGACAGGGAGGCTATGGCTACACCTTC. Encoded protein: CASSLGQGGYGYTF.

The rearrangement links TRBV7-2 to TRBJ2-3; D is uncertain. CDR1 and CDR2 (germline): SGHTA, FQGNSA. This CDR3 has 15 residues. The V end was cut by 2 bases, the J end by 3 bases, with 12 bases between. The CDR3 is CASSLSFLRTDTQYF. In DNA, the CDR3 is TGTGCCAGCAGCTTATCGTTTTTGCGGACAGATACGCAGTATTTT.

This CDR3 reads CASSSQGDRGSYEQFF. The CDR3 nucleotides read TGTGCCAGCAGCTCTCAGGGGGACAGGGGTTCCTATGAGCAGTTCTTC. This chain joins TRBV7-3 and TRBJ2-1; 10 bases map to TRBD1. Trimming at V came to 4 bases and at J to 8 bases, leaving 11 bases not matched to a gene. Per germline, CDR1 SGHTA and CDR2 FQGTGA. The CDR3 has 16 residues.

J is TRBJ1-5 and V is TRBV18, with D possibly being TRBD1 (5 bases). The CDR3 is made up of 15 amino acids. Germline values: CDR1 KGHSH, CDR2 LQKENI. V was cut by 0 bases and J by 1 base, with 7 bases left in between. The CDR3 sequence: CASSPPGGSNQPQHF. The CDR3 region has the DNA TGTGCCAGCTCACCACCCGGGGGAAGCAATCAGCCCCAGCATTTT. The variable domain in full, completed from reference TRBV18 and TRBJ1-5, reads NAGVMQNPRHLVRRRGQEARLRCSPMKGHSHVYWYRQLPEEGLKFMVYLQKENIIDESGMPKERFSAEFPKEGPSILRIQQVVRGDSAAYFCASSPPGGSNQPQHFGDGTRLSIL.

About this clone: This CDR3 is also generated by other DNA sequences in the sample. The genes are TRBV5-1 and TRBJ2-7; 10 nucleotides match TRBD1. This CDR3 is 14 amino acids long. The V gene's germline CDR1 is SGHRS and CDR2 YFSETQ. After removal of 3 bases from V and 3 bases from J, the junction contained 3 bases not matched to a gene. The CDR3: CASSSTGGGYEQYF. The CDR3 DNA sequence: TGCGCCAGCAGCTCGACAGGGGGCGGCTACGAGCAGTACTTC. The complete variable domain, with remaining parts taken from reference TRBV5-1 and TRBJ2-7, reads KAGVTQTPRYLIKTRGQQVTLSCSPISGHRSVSWYQQTPGQGLQFLFEYFSETQRNKGNFPGRFSGRQFSNSRSEMNVSTLELGDSALYLCASSSTGGGYEQYFGPGTRLTVT.